This TCR beta chain was captured in a study of cytomegalovirus exposure and HLA in healthy donors. As for the study in general: The 650 to 850 first-cohort repertoires and the roughly 130 validation repertoires shared the same platform, a later analysis reported. Points from the study as a whole: In vitro confirmation showed three CMV-associated chains to be CMV antigen specific. Per published reports, the classifier diagnosed cytomegalovirus status with high specificity and sensitivity.

About this clone: Its antigen is unidentified.

The donors were part of the validation cohort of roughly 130 subjects. That cohort was separate from the first cohort, which comprised about 670 subjects. Some clones are missing from TCRdb's copy, which holds only in-frame ones; the method was immunoSEQ multiplex PCR. The data show some 200,000 clones, with approximately 84% seen just once and roughly 2.8% held by the top ten. The CDR3 consists of 15 residues. Germline loops: CDR1 SEHNR, CDR2 FQNEAQ (reference sequence). With V trimmed by 1 base and J by 3 bases, 4 bases remained unmatched. The rearrangement joins TRBV7-9 to TRBJ1-2, with 8 bases matching TRBD1. Sequenced sample: PBMCs. This sequence was found in a woman aged 18-35 years in good health and CMV-seropositive. CDR3 DNA sequence: TGTGCCAGCAGCTTAGAACAGGGGGATTACTATGGCTACACCTTC. Residues: CASSLEQGDYYGYTF.